A single sample gave rise to the 27 T cell receptor beta chains below, sequenced in a study of cytomegalovirus exposure and HLA in healthy donors (dated 2017 in TCRdb). Receptors were amplified or captured by the immunoSEQ multiplex PCR assay. For the multiplex PCR, a mixture combining 60 forward primers for TCR Vbeta segments and 13 reverse primers for TCR Jbeta segments was used. The source is immuneACCESS, and TCRdb retained only in-frame sequences with V and J called. Part of the clones is not carried over; for the studies checked, unresolved V genes explain less than half of this, and the remainder is unexplained. The sample table contains around 97,000 clones; only one count was recorded for roughly a tenth of them. The top ten clones comprise approximately 5.1% of the sample. The sequencing sample was made of PBMCs. Source of these receptors: a man aged 45-60 years in good health and CMV-seropositive.

This clone occurred a few times. This chain uses TRBV28 with TRBJ2-6; 12 nucleotides line up with TRBD2. V shed 4 bases, J shed 2 bases, and the junction held 12 bases outside the gene matches. Germline loops: CDR1 MDHEN, CDR2 SYDVKM. The CDR3 spans 20 residues. The CDR3 loop reads CASSYPFLAGGGPGANVLTF. The CDR3, as DNA: TGTGCCAGCAGTTACCCCTTCCTAGCGGGAGGGGGCCCTGGGGCCAACGTCCTGACTTTC.

This clone appeared a few times. The J gene is TRBJ1-2, the V gene TRBV6-1; tentative D call: TRBD1 (5 bases). V dropped 4 bases and J dropped 8 bases, with 17 bases sitting between them. Per germline, CDR1 MNHNS and CDR2 SASEGT. The CDR3 sequence is 14 residues long. The CDR3: CASSVAREGGGYTF. The CDR3 nucleotides are TGTGCCAGCAGTGTGGCCAGGGAGGGAGGGGGCTACACCTTC.

The chain uses TRBV6-6 and TRBJ1-2; 9 nucleotides agree with TRBD1. The CDR3 covers 15 residues. The germline V gene encodes CDR1 MNHNY and CDR2 SVGAGI (reference sequence). J was trimmed by 2 bases and V by 2 bases; bases with no gene match: 3. The CDR3 DNA reads as TGTGCCAGCAGTTACACCGGACAGGGGAACTATGGCTACACCTTC. Protein product: CASSYTGQGNYGYTF.

The genes are TRBV21-1 and TRBJ1-2; the table's D gene call, TRBD1, was not cross checked with the DNA. TRBV21-1 is classified as a pseudogene. CDR3 length equals 17 residues. In nucleotides, the CDR3 is TGTGCCAGCAGCATACGACAGGGACCTCCTTCGGGCCATGGCTACACCTTC. Translation gives CASSIRQGPPSGHGYTF.

Only a few counts were recorded for this clone. The chain couples TRBV6-5 to TRBJ1-4; 7 positions match TRBD1. Germline CDR1 reads MNHEY; CDR2 reads SVGAGI. The V segment lost 2 bases and the J segment 10 bases; nucleotides outside the gene matches: 13. There are 16 residues in the CDR3. The CDR3 coding sequence is TGTGCCAGCAGTTACGGAAACCGGGACAGCCTAGGAAAACTGTTTTTT. Translated, it gives CASSYGNRDSLGKLFF.

This clone occurred a few times. J is TRBJ2-2 and V is TRBV9, with D possibly matching TRBD1 (6 bases). CDR1 and CDR2 (germline): SGDLS, YYNGEE. This CDR3 has 15 amino acids. V lost 4 bases, J lost 7 bases, and 17 bases lay in between. CDR3 DNA sequence: TGTGCCAGCAGCCCGGTTGGGACATACCGCGGGGAGCTGTTTTTT. Translation gives CASSPVGTYRGELFF.

The chain carries TRBV5-4 and TRBJ1-2; 8 nucleotides line up with TRBD1. Trimming cost V 0 bases and J 4 bases; bases outside gene matches: 5. Germline V gives CDR1 SGHNT, CDR2 YYREEE (reference sequence). The CDR3 contains 15 residues. CDR3 coding DNA: TGTGCCAGCAGCTTGGACGACAGGGGCCCCTATGGCTACACCTTC. It is translated as CASSLDDRGPYGYTF.

This clone was seen a few times. This chain links TRBV10-3 with TRBJ1-6, with TRBD1 matching 12 bases. V gave up 10 bases and J gave up 5 bases; unmatched junction bases: 9. This CDR3 region has 16 residues. Germline values: CDR1 ENHRY, CDR2 SYGVKD. The chain's CDR3 is CATTAGQGAHNSPLHF. CDR3 coding DNA: TGTGCCACAACAGCGGGACAGGGGGCACATAATTCACCCCTCCACTTT.

This clone appeared many times. The rearrangement links TRBV30 to TRBJ1-2; 7 bases agree with TRBD1. The V and J ends lost 4 bases and 8 bases, in that order; junction bases with no gene match: 10. CDR1 and CDR2 from the germline V gene are GTSNPN and SVGIG (reference sequence). The CDR3 is 13 residues long. The CDR3 reads CAWTPDRVWGYTF. For the CDR3, the DNA is TGTGCCTGGACCCCCGACAGGGTGTGGGGCTACACCTTC.

The gene calls are TRBV5-1 and TRBJ2-3, with TRBD2 matching 14 bases. Looked up from germline, CDR1 is SGHRS and CDR2 is YFSETQ. This CDR3 contains 19 residues. Losses at the gene ends were 0 bases for V and 3 bases for J; bases not matched to a gene: 9. The CDR3 sequence: CASSLEGGTSGSRTDTQYF. The CDR3 bases are TGCGCCAGCAGCTTGGAAGGCGGGACTAGCGGGAGTCGGACAGATACGCAGTATTTT.

With regard to this clone: Since a far larger clone is one base different, this is likely a read error. This likely comes from a read error, as the CDR3 has no conserved phenylalanine or tryptophan at its end. The J gene is TRBJ2-3, the V gene TRBV29-1; D uncertain. The CDR3 is 14 residues long. Germline loops: CDR1 SQVTM, CDR2 ANQGSEA. The V end lost 4 bases, the J end lost 0 bases, and 11 bases lay between the germline ends. CDR3 nucleotides: TGCAGCGTTGTGCCTTACCTAAGCACAGATACGCAGTATGTT. The encoded protein is CSVVPYLSTDTQYV.

This clone was counted only a few times. The chain joins TRBV7-8 to TRBJ1-5; unclear D gene. V lost 3 bases and J lost 6, with 6 bases in between. Germline values: CDR1 SGHVS, CDR2 FQNEAQ. This CDR3 region has 12 residues. In DNA form, the CDR3 reads TGTGCCAGCAGCTTGGCAGGTCAGCCCCAGCATTTT. It specifies CASSLAGQPQHF.

The rearrangement uses TRBV18 and TRBJ2-5; maybe TRBD2 (5 bases). The last part of the DNA fits TRBJ2-7 better; the J call may be wrong. The V gene's germline CDR1 is KGHSH and CDR2 LQKENI. The CDR3 is 13 residues long. CDR3 in DNA: TGTGCCAGCTCACCAGTGGGAGAATACGAGCAGTACTTC. Translating it yields CASSPVGEYEQYF.

V and J are TRBV11-2 and TRBJ2-2, with 7 bases identical to TRBD1. Trimming took 5 bases from V and 0 from J; bases not matched to a gene: 9. Germline CDR1 is SGHAT and CDR2 is FQNNGV. There are 17 residues in the CDR3. The CDR3 sequence: CASSNTGVLTNTGELFF. The CDR3 bases are TGTGCCAGCAGCAATACAGGGGTCCTTACGAACACCGGGGAGCTGTTTTTT.

This clone occurred a few times. The V gene is TRBV5-5, the J gene TRBJ1-2; D might be TRBD1 (6 bases). From germline, CDR1 is SGHKS and CDR2 YYEKEE (reference sequence). The CDR3 has 15 residues. The V end lost 0 bases, the J end lost 4 bases, and 13 bases lay between the germline ends. In DNA, the CDR3 is TGTGCCAGCAGCTTGGCGTTCGGACAGCCCTATGGCTACACCTTC. It translates to CASSLAFGQPYGYTF.

This clone was detected only a few times. This rearrangement joins TRBV2 to TRBJ2-5; D perhaps matches TRBD2 (6 bases). In germline, CDR1 is SNHLY, CDR2 FYNNEI. This CDR3 is 15 amino acids long. Deletions cut 4 bases from V and 7 bases from J, with 19 bases between. The CDR3 region has the DNA TGTGCCAGCAGTGGCGGAGGGACCCTGGATGGGACCCAGTACTTC. It codes for CASSGGGTLDGTQYF.

This clone was detected only a few times. The chain joins TRBV9 to TRBJ1-5; no firm D call. V lost 4 bases and J lost 2, with 10 bases in between. The CDR3 covers 14 residues. CDR1 is SGDLS and CDR2 is YYNGEE in the germline V gene. The CDR3 bases are TGTGCCAGCAGCCCCGGGGAGGGCAATCAGCCCCAGCATTTT. As protein: CASSPGEGNQPQHF. Together with reference TRBV9 and TRBJ1-5, the CDR3 gives the full variable domain: DSGVTQTPKHLITATGQRVTLRCSPRSGDLSVYWYQQSLDQGLQFLIQYYNGEERAKGNILERFSAQQFPDLHSELNLSSLELGDSALYFCASSPGEGNQPQHFGDGTRLSIL.

The chain links TRBV5-4 to TRBJ2-1; TRBD2 matches 12 bases. The junction had 3 bases not matched to a gene; V was cut back by 5 bases and J by 3 bases. The CDR3 consists of 15 residues. Germline V gene data show CDR1 as SGHNT and CDR2 as YYREEE (reference sequence). CDR3 bases: TGTGCCAGCAGTTCGACTAGCGGGGGCTACAATGAGCAGTTCTTC. It specifies CASSSTSGGYNEQFF.

This clone was found a few times. The rearrangement uses TRBV4-3 and TRBJ2-2, with D possibly being TRBD2 (6 bases). Germline lookup yields CDR1 LGHNA and CDR2 YSLEER. Trimming cost V 4 bases and J 5 bases, with 17 bases left between them. This CDR3 contains 16 residues. The CDR3 protein is CASSRGSGDATGELFF. The CDR3 DNA follows: TGCGCCAGCAGCCGGGGGTCGGGGGACGCGACCGGGGAGCTGTTTTTT.

The CDR3 bases are TGTGCCATCAGTGCCGGACAGGGGGAAACTGAAGCTTTCTTT. Residues: CAISAGQGETEAFF. J is TRBJ1-1 and V is TRBV10-3; 10 bases map to TRBD1. Germline V gene lookup returns CDR1 ENHRY and CDR2 SYGVKD. This CDR3 is built from 14 residues. Unmatched junction bases numbered 4, after V lost 4 bases and J lost 5 bases.

This clone has just a few counts. V and J are TRBV6-5 and TRBJ2-3; 9 positions agree with TRBD2. This CDR3 is built from 15 residues. Trimming cost V 6 bases and J 5 bases; bases outside gene matches: 9. The germline gives CDR1 MNHEY, CDR2 SVGAGI. The CDR3 nucleotides read TGTGCCAGCAGGCCCCTGGGACTAGCAAAAGATACGCAGTATTTT. Its translation is CASRPLGLAKDTQYF.

The sample holds a few counts of this clone. The rearrangement uses TRBV2 and TRBJ1-5; D is unclear. In germline, CDR1 is SNHLY, CDR2 FYNNEI. There are 17 residues in the CDR3. Trimming cost V 2 bases and J 0 bases, with 14 bases left between them. The CDR3 spells CASSERVGLYSNQPQHF. The DNA of the CDR3 is TGTGCCAGCAGTGAACGGGTCGGACTCTATAGCAATCAGCCCCAGCATTTT.

This clone was seen ten or more times. The chain has TRBV6-5 and TRBJ1-1; 7 bases line up with TRBD1. With 4 bases clipped from V and 4 bases from J, the junction kept 6 bases outside the gene matches. Germline lookup yields CDR1 MNHEY and CDR2 SVGAGI. The CDR3 is made up of 14 amino acids. The CDR3, as DNA: TGTGCCAGCAGTTTGACAGGGTTGGGCACTGAAGCTTTCTTT. Translation gives CASSLTGLGTEAFF.

This clone has more than one count but fewer than ten. The chain recombines TRBV5-6 with TRBJ2-6; 8 bases are shared with TRBD2. This CDR3 is built from 19 residues. V lost 1 base and J lost 0; bases outside the gene matches: 9. The germline V gene encodes CDR1 SGHDT and CDR2 YYEEEE. This chain's CDR3 is CASSLTGGKVRSGANVLTF. In nucleotides, the CDR3 is TGTGCCAGCAGCTTGACGGGAGGGAAAGTCCGCTCTGGGGCCAACGTCCTGACTTTC.

V and J are TRBV27 and TRBJ2-5; the match to TRBD1 covers 8 bases. CDR3 length: 14 amino acids. J lost 2 bases, V lost 4 bases, and 3 bases had no gene match. Germline CDR1 reads MNHEY; CDR2 reads SMNVEV (reference sequence). The chain's CDR3 is CASSWTGSQETQYF. CDR3 bases: TGTGCCAGCAGTTGGACAGGGTCGCAAGAGACCCAGTACTTC.

This clone has more than one count but fewer than ten. This chain connects TRBV7-9 to TRBJ2-1; 7 bases agree with TRBD1. From germline, CDR1 is SEHNR and CDR2 FQNEAQ (reference sequence). The CDR3 length is 15 residues. Germline trimming cut 4 bases from V and 8 bases from J; bases unmatched to any gene: 11. CDR3 in amino acids: CASSSRQGGIHEQFF. CDR3 DNA: TGTGCCAGCAGCTCGAGACAGGGTGGTATCCATGAGCAGTTCTTC. Full variable domain (remainder filled in from reference TRBV7-9 and TRBJ2-1): DTGVSQNPRHKITKRGQNVTFRCDPISEHNRLYWYRQTLGQGPEFLTYFQNEAQLEKSRLLSDRFSAERPKGSFSTLEIQRTEQGDSAMYLCASSSRQGGIHEQFFGPGTRLTVL.

This clone occurred a few times. The rearrangement links TRBV9 to TRBJ2-1, with 10 bases that match TRBD2. The CDR3 is made up of 17 amino acids. Germline trimming cut 0 bases from V and 9 bases from J; bases unmatched to any gene: 12. Germline lookup yields CDR1 SGDLS and CDR2 YYNGEE. CDR3 DNA: TGTGCCAGCAGCGTAGCTGGAACTAGCGGGACGAGAGGTGAGCAGTTCTTC. It specifies CASSVAGTSGTRGEQFF.